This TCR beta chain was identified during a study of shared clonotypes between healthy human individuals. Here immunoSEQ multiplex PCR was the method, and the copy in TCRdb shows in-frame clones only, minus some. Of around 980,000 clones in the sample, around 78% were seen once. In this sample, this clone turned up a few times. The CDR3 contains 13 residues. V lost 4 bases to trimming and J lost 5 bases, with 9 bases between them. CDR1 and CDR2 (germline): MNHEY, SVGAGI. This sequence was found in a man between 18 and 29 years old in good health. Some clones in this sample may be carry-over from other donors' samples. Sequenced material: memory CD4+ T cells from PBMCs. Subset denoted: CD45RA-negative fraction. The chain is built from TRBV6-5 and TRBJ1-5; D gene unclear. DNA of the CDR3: TGTGCCAGCAGTTTCCGGCCCTATCAGCCCCAGCATTTT. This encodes CASSFRPYQPQHF.